Below, 25 T cell receptor beta chains from the same sample are listed, as sequenced in a study of T cells in Graves' hyperthyroidism and ophthalmopathy. TCR beta CDR3 regions were amplified from RNA transcripts. Initially, a first-round RT-PCR of the TCR CDR3 employed the HTBI primer set. MiXCR, applied by TCRdb to the multiplex PCR reads, yields one record per CDR3 protein. Seen here are 360,000 or so distinct CDR3 sequences, roughly 19% observed once, and the top ten hold around 4%. Sequenced sample: blood. These receptors all come from a young woman with Graves' hyperthyroidism.

This clonotype was picked up many times. The rearrangement joins TRBV12-5 to TRBJ1-1; 9 positions agree with TRBD1. CDR1 and CDR2 from the germline V gene are LGHNT and FRNRAP. This CDR3 has 13 residues. Trimming cost V 5 bases and J 7 bases; bases outside gene matches: 5. The CDR3: CASGANRGLEAFF. The CDR3 DNA sequence: TGTGCTAGTGGTGCCAACAGGGGGCTTGAAGCTTTCTTT.

This chain joins TRBV2 and TRBJ1-1, with unresolved D. CDR1 and CDR2 (germline): SNHLY, FYNNEI. The length of the CDR3 is 14 residues. V was trimmed by 3 bases and J by 0 bases, leaving 8 bases between them. The CDR3 here is CASSDGILNTEAFF. The CDR3 DNA is TGTGCCAGCAGTGATGGGATTCTGAACACTGAAGCTTTCTTT. The complete variable domain, with remaining parts taken from reference TRBV2 and TRBJ1-1, reads EPEVTQTPSHQVTQMGQEVILRCVPISNHLYFYWYRQILGQKVEFLVSFYNNEISEKSEIFDDQFSVERPDGSNFTLKIRSTKLEDSAMYFCASSDGILNTEAFFGQGTRLTVV.

The J gene is TRBJ2-7, the V gene TRBV18; TRBD1 is a possible D gene (6 bases). From germline, CDR1 is KGHSH and CDR2 LQKENI. This CDR3 comprises 16 residues. Deletions cut 3 bases from V and 3 bases from J, with 18 bases between. CDR3 residues: CASSPYLVDSHYEQYF. CDR3 bases: TGTGCCAGCTCACCTTACCTCGTGGACAGTCACTACGAGCAGTACTTC.

The chain couples TRBV20-1 to TRBJ2-5, with D tentatively TRBD2 (7 bases). CDR3 length: 11 amino acids. V lost 3 bases to trimming and J lost 9 bases, with 11 bases between them. Germline-derived CDR1 and CDR2 are DFQATT and SNEGSKA (reference sequence). The CDR3 region is CSASEGGAQYF. CDR3 nucleotides: TGCAGTGCTAGCGAGGGGGGGGCCCAGTACTTC.

This clonotype was observed many times. The chain couples TRBV12-3 or TRBV12-4 to TRBJ1-1; 10 bases agree with TRBD1. V was pared by 3 bases and J by 4 bases, with 8 bases of the junction left unmatched. This CDR3 is 16 amino acids long. The CDR3 region is CASSFRTGGYVTEAFF. CDR3 nucleotides: TGTGCCAGCAGTTTCAGGACAGGGGGGTATGTCACTGAAGCTTTCTTT.

This clonotype showed up many times. CDR3: CASSQGETAGNTIYF. CDR3 nucleotide sequence: TGCGCCAGCAGCCAAGGAGAAACAGCTGGAAACACCATATATTTT. The rearrangement uses TRBV4-1 and TRBJ1-3; D gene ambiguous. The germline CDR1 and CDR2 sequences are MGHRA and YSYEKL. The CDR3 runs 15 residues. Trimming pared 1 base from V and 2 bases from J, leaving 9 bases between.

This clonotype was seen ten or more times. V is TRBV6-5 and J is TRBJ1-2; no reliable D call. The CDR3 runs to 15 residues. V was pared by 7 bases and J by 4 bases, with 19 bases between. Germline CDR1 is MNHEY and CDR2 is SVGAGI. The DNA for the CDR3 is TGTGCCAGCATCACCCGGCAAGCTGAGCGCTATGGCTACACCTTC. Translated: CASITRQAERYGYTF.

In this sample, this clonotype turned up many times. The chain has TRBV20-1 and TRBJ2-7; TRBD1 aligns across 9 bases. CDR3 length: 14 amino acids. V was pared by 6 bases and J by 3 bases, with 9 bases of the junction left unmatched. Germline V gene sequence: CDR1 DFQATT, CDR2 SNEGSKA (reference sequence). The CDR3, as DNA: TGCAGTGCGAGACCGGGACAGGGTATCTACGAGCAGTACTTC. Encoded protein: CSARPGQGIYEQYF.

This clonotype has ten or more counts. The chain employs TRBV29-1 and TRBJ2-5; TRBD1 might be the D (5 bases). The CDR3 length is 12 residues. Trimming removed 3 bases at V and 4 bases at J, with 9 bases between. CDR1 and CDR2 (germline): SQVTM, ANQGSEA. The CDR3 here is CSVDPGLETQYF. In DNA form, the CDR3 reads TGCAGCGTTGATCCAGGGCTAGAGACCCAGTACTTC.

As to this clonotype: A junction boundary mismatches the germline segment, possibly from a read error. The V call is TRBV4-1, the J call TRBJ2-5, with D possibly being TRBD1 or TRBD2 (5 bases each). CDR3 size: 16 residues. Germline V CDR1 and CDR2: MGHRA, YSYEKL. DNA for the CDR3: TGCGCCATCAGCAGAGGACTGGGACCGATACAAGAGACCCAGTACTTC. Amino acid sequence: CAISRGLGPIQETQYF.

Many counts were recorded for this clonotype. One junction end does not reproduce the germline sequence, and a read error may be involved. The genes are TRBV15 and TRBJ2-7; tentatively, D is TRBD1 (6 bases). Per the germline V gene, CDR1 is LNHNV and CDR2 is YYDKDF (reference sequence). This CDR3 is built from 13 residues. The CDR3 spells CATSTTGTYEQYF. As DNA, the CDR3 is TGTGCCACTAGCACGACAGGAACCTACGAGCAGTACTTC. The complete variable domain, with remaining parts taken from reference TRBV15 and TRBJ2-7, reads DAMVIQNPRYQVTQFGKPVTLSCSQTLNHNVMYWYQQKSSQAPKLLFHYYDKDFNNEADTPDNFQSRRPNTSFCFLDIRSPGLGDTAMYLCATSTTGTYEQYFGPGTRLTVT.

This chain links TRBV6-1 with TRBJ1-1, with a weak D call TRBD1 (6 bases). V was cut by 1 base and J by 11 bases, with 14 bases left in between. Germline CDR1 reads MNHNS; CDR2 reads SASEGT. This CDR3 region has 13 residues. For the CDR3, the DNA is TGTGCCAGCAGTGAAGAGGGACACCTCCGGGCTTTCTTT. Translated: CASSEEGHLRAFF.

V gene TRBV20-1 combines with J gene TRBJ2-7, with 11 bases fitting TRBD2. V shed 0 bases and J 3 bases; nucleotides not matched to a gene: 7. Germline loops: CDR1 DFQATT, CDR2 SNEGSKA (reference sequence). This CDR3 is 16 amino acids long. The CDR3 is CSARDGLAGFLYEQYF. The CDR3 DNA follows: TGCAGTGCTAGAGACGGACTAGCGGGTTTCCTCTACGAGCAGTACTTC.

This clonotype has at least ten counts. The rearrangement links TRBV7-8 to TRBJ2-2; 9 bases agree with TRBD1. The trim removed 5 bases at V and 0 bases at J, leaving 1 base unmatched. The germline V gene encodes CDR1 SGHVS and CDR2 FQNEAQ. The CDR3 length is 15 residues. The CDR3 sequence: CASSRDRANTGELFF. The DNA for the CDR3 is TGTGCCAGCAGCCGGGACAGGGCGAACACCGGGGAGCTGTTTTTT.

The chain uses TRBV7-3 and TRBJ1-6; no definite D call. The CDR3 has 17 residues. With 1 base removed from V and 0 bases from J, the gap between germline ends came to 10 bases. The V gene's germline CDR1 is SGHTA and CDR2 FQGTGA. CDR3 protein: CASSLMMESSYNSPLHF. The DNA for the CDR3 is TGTGCCAGCAGCTTAATGATGGAGAGCTCCTATAATTCACCCCTCCACTTT.

With regard to this clonotype: A read error is possible here, since a much larger clone lies one base away. V gene TRBV15 combines with J gene TRBJ1-1; D ambiguous. Germline V CDR1 and CDR2: LNHNV, YYDKDF (reference sequence). This CDR3 contains 16 residues. CDR3 amino acids: CATSRDRPGVGTEACF. Written as DNA, the CDR3 is TGTGCCACCAGCAGAGATCGTCCGGGTGTGGGCACTGAAGCTTGCTTT.

There are a few counts of this clonotype. This chain connects TRBV24-1 to TRBJ2-7; 9 positions match TRBD2. Germline values: CDR1 KGHDR, CDR2 SFDVKD. Trimming at V came to 5 bases and at J to 6 bases, leaving 10 bases not matched to a gene. This CDR3 contains 15 residues. CDR3 DNA sequence: TGTGCCACCAGTGCCACCGGGACTAGCCTCGTCGAGCAGTACTTC. It translates to CATSATGTSLVEQYF.

The sample holds many counts of this clonotype. The chain employs TRBV4-2 and TRBJ1-1; D is unclear. Germline V gives CDR1 LGHNA, CDR2 YNFKEQ. The CDR3 has 11 amino acids. V was shortened by 0 bases and J by 11 bases, with 7 bases between the two germline ends. The CDR3 DNA is TGTGCCAGCAGCCAAGATAGAAGGGCTTTCTTT. Translating it yields CASSQDRRAFF.

At least ten counts were recorded for this clonotype. The rearrangement uses TRBV11-2 and TRBJ1-6; D ambiguous. The V and J ends lost 5 bases and 8 bases respectively, with 10 bases between them. The germline V gene encodes CDR1 SGHAT and CDR2 FQNNGV. This CDR3 is 13 amino acids long. CDR3 in amino acids: CASSLLRDSPLHF. The CDR3 DNA reads as TGTGCCAGCAGCCTCCTTAGAGATTCACCCCTCCACTTT.

This clonotype was recorded many times. The rearrangement links TRBV6-1 to TRBJ1-5; D not certain. Germline CDR1 is MNHNS and CDR2 is SASEGT. Trimming shortened V by 7 bases and J by 5 bases, and 15 bases separated the two germline ends. The CDR3 spans 14 residues. In DNA, the CDR3 is TGTGCCAGCATTGCGGCAGCTCCTGATCAGCCCCAGCATTTT. Residues: CASIAAAPDQPQHF.

This clonotype was detected many times. This chain uses TRBV24-1 with TRBJ1-5; 11 bases fit TRBD1. The CDR3 runs to 15 residues. After removal of 2 bases from V and 6 bases from J, the junction contained 2 bases not matched to a gene. Germline lookup yields CDR1 KGHDR and CDR2 SFDVKD. The CDR3 loop is CATSDWTGGGQPQHF. In DNA form, the CDR3 reads TGTGCCACCAGTGATTGGACAGGGGGCGGTCAGCCCCAGCATTTT.

This clonotype was found many times. The V and J genes are TRBV7-2 and TRBJ2-5; possible D gene TRBD1, 6 bases. The germline CDR1 and CDR2 sequences are SGHTA and FQGNSA. The germline V and J ends were trimmed by 10 bases and 3 bases, with 15 bases remaining between them. CDR3 length equals 13 residues. The CDR3 loop reads CANSYRDEETQYF. The CDR3 DNA reads as TGTGCCAACTCATACAGGGATGAAGAGACCCAGTACTTC. Together with reference TRBV7-2 and TRBJ2-5, the CDR3 gives the full variable domain: GAGVSQSPSNKVTEKGKDVELRCDPISGHTALYWYRQSLGQGLEFLIYFQGNSAPDKSGLPSDRFSAERTGGSVSTLTIQRTQQEDSAVYLCANSYRDEETQYFGPGTRLLVL.

V is TRBV18 and J is TRBJ1-2; 7 bases are shared with TRBD1. V shed 3 bases, J shed 0 bases, and the junction held 7 bases outside the gene matches. CDR1 KGHSH and CDR2 LQKENI come from the germline V gene. The CDR3 consists of 16 residues. CDR3 nucleotide sequence: TGTGCCAGCTCACCCCTTACGGGACAGTCTAACTATGGCTACACCTTC. Protein sequence: CASSPLTGQSNYGYTF.

Ten or more counts support this clonotype. The chain couples TRBV4-1 to TRBJ2-7, with TRBD2 as a possible D gene (7 bases). Germline loops: CDR1 MGHRA, CDR2 YSYEKL. The ends were cut back, 1 base at V and 4 bases at J, with 17 bases in the middle. The CDR3 spans 16 residues. CDR3 sequence: CASSQGRGRGEYEQYF. CDR3 bases: TGCGCCAGCAGCCAAGGCAGAGGGAGGGGGGAATACGAGCAGTACTTC.

Ten or more counts support this clonotype. V gene TRBV11-1 combines with J gene TRBJ1-1, with TRBD1 matching 7 bases. The CDR3 runs 17 residues. Germline-derived CDR1 and CDR2 are SGHAT and FQDESV (reference sequence). V trimming: 5 bases; J trimming: 0 bases; junction bases outside the gene matches: 12. Here the CDR3 DNA reads TGTGCCAGCAGCACCCCCAGGGGGGGACAGATGAACACTGAAGCTTTCTTT. Translating it yields CASSTPRGGQMNTEAFF.